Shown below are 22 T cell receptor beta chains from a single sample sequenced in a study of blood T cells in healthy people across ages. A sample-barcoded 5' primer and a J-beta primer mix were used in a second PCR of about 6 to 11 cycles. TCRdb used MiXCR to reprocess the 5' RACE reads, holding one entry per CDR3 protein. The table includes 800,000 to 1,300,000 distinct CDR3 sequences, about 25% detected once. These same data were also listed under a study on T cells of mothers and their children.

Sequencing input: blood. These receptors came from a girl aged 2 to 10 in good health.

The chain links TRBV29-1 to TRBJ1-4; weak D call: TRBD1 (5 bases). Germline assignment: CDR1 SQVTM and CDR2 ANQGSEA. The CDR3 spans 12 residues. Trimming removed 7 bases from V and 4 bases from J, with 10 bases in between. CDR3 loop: CSGLGGNEKLFF. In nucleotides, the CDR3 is TGCAGCGGGCTGGGGGGTAATGAAAAACTGTTTTTT.

The CDR3 region is CASTKPPQETQYF. The CDR3 nucleotides are TGTGCCAGCACCAAACCTCCCCAAGAGACCCAGTACTTC. The chain carries TRBV7-9 and TRBJ2-5; D ambiguous. Germline V gives CDR1 SEHNR, CDR2 FQNEAQ (reference sequence). The CDR3 is 13 amino acids. Trimming removed 7 bases from V and 1 base from J, with 10 bases in between.

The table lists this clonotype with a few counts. CDR3 sequence (DNA): TGTGCCAGTACCCGGACAGGGAGCTACAATGAGCAGTTCTTC. It translates to CASTRTGSYNEQFF. The rearrangement links TRBV19 to TRBJ2-1; 8 bases are a match to TRBD1. The CDR3 loop spans 14 amino acids. Germline V lookup: CDR1 LNHDA, CDR2 SQIVND (reference sequence). V dropped 7 bases and J dropped 3; count of bases not matched to a gene: 5.

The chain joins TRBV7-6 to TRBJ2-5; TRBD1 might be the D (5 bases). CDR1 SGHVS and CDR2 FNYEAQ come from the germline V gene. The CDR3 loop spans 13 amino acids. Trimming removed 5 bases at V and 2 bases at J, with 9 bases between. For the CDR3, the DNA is TGTGCCAGCAGCCAACAGGTTCAAGAGACCCAGTACTTC. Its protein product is CASSQQVQETQYF.

The CDR3 sequence is CASSSRDTVSYEQYF. In DNA, the CDR3 is TGTGCCAGCAGTTCGAGGGACACCGTCTCCTACGAGCAGTACTTC. V gene TRBV27 combines with J gene TRBJ2-7; tentative D call: TRBD1 (6 bases). The ends were cut back, 4 bases at V and 0 bases at J, with 13 bases in the middle. The CDR3 is 15 residues long. Germline V lookup: CDR1 MNHEY, CDR2 SMNVEV (reference sequence).

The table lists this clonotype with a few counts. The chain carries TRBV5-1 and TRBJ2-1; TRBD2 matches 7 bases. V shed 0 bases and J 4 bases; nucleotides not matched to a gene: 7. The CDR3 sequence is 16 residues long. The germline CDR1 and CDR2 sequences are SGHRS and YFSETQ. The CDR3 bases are TGCGCCAGCAGCTTGGTCGCAGCGGGGTCGTACAATGAGCAGTTCTTC. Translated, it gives CASSLVAAGSYNEQFF.

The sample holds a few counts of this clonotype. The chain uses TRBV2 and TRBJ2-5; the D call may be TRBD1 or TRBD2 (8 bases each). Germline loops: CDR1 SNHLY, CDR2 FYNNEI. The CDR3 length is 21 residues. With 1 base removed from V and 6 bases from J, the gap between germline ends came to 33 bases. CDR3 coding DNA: TGTGCCAGCAGTGAAGGGGCGGCGGACAGGGTTTTAGCGGGATCCCCTAAGACCCAGTACTTC. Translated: CASSEGAADRVLAGSPKTQYF. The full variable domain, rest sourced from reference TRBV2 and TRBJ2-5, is EPEVTQTPSHQVTQMGQEVILRCVPISNHLYFYWYRQILGQKVEFLVSFYNNEISEKSEIFDDQFSVERPDGSNFTLKIRSTKLEDSAMYFCASSEGAADRVLAGSPKTQYFGPGTRLLVL.

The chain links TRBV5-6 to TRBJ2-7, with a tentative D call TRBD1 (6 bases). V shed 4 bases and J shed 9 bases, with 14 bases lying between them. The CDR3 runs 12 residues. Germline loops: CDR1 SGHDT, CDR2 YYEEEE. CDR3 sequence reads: CASSPQPGVQYF. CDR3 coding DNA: TGTGCCAGCAGCCCACAACCAGGGGTGCAGTACTTC.

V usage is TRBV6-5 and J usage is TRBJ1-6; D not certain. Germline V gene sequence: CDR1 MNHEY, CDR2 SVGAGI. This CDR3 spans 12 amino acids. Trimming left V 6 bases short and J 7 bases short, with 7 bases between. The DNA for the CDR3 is TGTGCCAGCAGGACAACAAATTCACCCCTCCACTTT. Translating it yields CASRTTNSPLHF.

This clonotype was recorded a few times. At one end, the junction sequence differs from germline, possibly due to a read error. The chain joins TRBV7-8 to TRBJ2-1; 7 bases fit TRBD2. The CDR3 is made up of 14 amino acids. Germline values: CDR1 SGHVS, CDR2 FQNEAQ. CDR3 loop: CAGSSWVIKRDPFF. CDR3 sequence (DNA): TGTGCCGGCAGCTCCTGGGTCATAAAGCGGGATCCGTTCTTC.

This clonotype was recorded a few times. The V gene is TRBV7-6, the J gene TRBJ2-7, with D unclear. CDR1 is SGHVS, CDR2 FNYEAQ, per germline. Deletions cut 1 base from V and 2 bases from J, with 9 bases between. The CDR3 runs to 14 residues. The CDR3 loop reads CASSLESETYEQYF. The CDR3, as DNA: TGTGCCAGCAGCTTAGAATCCGAAACCTACGAGCAGTACTTC. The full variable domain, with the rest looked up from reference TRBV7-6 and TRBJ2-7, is GAGVSQSPRYKVTKRGQDVALRCDPISGHVSLYWYRQALGQGPEFLTYFNYEAQQDKSGLPNDRFSAERPEGSISTLTIQRTEQRDSAMYRCASSLESETYEQYFGPGTRLTVT.

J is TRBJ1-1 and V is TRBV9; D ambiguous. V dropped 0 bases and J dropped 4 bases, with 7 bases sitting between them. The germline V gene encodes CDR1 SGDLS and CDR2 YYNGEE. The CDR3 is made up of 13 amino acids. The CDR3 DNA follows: TGTGCCAGCAGCGTAGGGCAGCTCACTGAAGCTTTCTTT. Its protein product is CASSVGQLTEAFF.

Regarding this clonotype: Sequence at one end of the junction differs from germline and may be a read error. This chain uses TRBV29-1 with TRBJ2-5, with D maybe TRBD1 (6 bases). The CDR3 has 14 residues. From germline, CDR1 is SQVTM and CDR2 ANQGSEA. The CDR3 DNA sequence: TGCAGCGTTGGACCCCGGACAGAGGAAGAGACCCAGTACTTT. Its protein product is CSVGPRTEEETQYF.

In DNA, the CDR3 is TGCGCCAGTAGTACAGGGTTCGGCATGGAGACCCAGTACTTC. Translation: CASSTGFGMETQYF. The V and J genes are TRBV4-3 and TRBJ2-5; possible D gene TRBD1, 6 bases. Germline V CDR1 and CDR2: LGHNA, YSLEER. Trimming left V 9 bases short and J 5 bases short, with 19 bases between. The CDR3 loop spans 14 amino acids.

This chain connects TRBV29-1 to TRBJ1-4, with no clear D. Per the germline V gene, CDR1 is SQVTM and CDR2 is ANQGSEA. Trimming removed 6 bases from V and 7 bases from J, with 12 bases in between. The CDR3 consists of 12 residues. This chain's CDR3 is CSVWREGEKLFF. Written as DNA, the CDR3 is TGCAGCGTGTGGCGGGAGGGTGAAAAACTGTTTTTT.

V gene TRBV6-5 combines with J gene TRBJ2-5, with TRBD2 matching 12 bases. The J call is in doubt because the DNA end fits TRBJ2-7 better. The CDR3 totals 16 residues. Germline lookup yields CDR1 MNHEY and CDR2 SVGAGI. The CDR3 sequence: CASSYLTSGRPNEQYF. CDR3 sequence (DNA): TGTGCCAGCAGTTACCTGACTAGCGGGAGACCGAACGAGCAGTACTTC.

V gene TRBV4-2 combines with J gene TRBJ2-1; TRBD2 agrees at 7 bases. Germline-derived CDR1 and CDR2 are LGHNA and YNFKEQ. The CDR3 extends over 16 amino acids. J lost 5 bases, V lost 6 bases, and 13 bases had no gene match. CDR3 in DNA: TGTGCCAGCAGGAAACTAGCGAGTGGGATCCACAATGAGCAGTTCTTC. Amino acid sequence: CASRKLASGIHNEQFF.

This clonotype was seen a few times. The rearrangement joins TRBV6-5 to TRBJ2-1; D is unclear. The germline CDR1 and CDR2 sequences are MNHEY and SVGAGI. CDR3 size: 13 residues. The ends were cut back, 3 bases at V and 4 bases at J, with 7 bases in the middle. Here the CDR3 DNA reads TGTGCCAGCAGTTATGGGAAGTACAATGAGCAGTTCTTC. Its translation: CASSYGKYNEQFF.

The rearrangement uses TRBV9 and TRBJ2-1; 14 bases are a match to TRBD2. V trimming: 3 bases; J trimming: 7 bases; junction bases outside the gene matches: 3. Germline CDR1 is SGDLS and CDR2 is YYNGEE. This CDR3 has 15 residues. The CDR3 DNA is TGTGCCAGCAGCGGCGGGACTAGCGGGGGTAATGAGCAGTTCTTC. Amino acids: CASSGGTSGGNEQFF.

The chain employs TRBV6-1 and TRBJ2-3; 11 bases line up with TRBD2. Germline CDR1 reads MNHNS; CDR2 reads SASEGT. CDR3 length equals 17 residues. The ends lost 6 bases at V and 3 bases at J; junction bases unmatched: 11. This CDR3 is CASSKRLAGTSTDTQYF. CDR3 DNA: TGTGCCAGCAGCAAGAGACTAGCGGGAACCTCAACAGATACGCAGTATTTT.

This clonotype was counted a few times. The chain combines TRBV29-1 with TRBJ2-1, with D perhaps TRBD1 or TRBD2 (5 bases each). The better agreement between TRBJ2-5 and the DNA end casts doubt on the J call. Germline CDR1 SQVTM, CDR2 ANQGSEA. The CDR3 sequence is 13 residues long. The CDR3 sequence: CSAGNDPGETQYF. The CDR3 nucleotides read TGCAGCGCAGGGAATGATCCGGGGGAGACCCAGTACTTC.

In nucleotides, the CDR3 is TGCAGCGTTGCACGGCAGGGAGGAACGGATGAGCAGTTCTTC. It specifies CSVARQGGTDEQFF. The chain combines TRBV29-1 with TRBJ2-5; possibly TRBD2 for D (6 bases). TRBJ2-1 matches the DNA end more closely, so the J call is doubtful. The CDR3 loop spans 14 amino acids. Germline lookup yields CDR1 SQVTM and CDR2 ANQGSEA.